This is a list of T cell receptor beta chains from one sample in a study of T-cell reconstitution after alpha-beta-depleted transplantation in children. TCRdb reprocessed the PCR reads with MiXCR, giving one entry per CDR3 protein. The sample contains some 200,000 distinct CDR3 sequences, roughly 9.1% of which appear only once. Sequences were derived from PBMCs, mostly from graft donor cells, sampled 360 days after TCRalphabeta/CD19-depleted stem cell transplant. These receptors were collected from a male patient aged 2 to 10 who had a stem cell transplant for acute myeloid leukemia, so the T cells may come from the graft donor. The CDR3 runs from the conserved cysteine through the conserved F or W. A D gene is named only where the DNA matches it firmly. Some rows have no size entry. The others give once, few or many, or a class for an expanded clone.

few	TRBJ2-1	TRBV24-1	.	CATSDAGNEGHEQFF	TGTGCCACCAGTGATGCCGGTAATGAGGGGCATGAGCAGTTCTTC
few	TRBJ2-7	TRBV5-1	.	CASSLPSSPSSYEQYF	TGCGCCAGCAGCTTGCCTAGCTCCCCGAGCTCCTACGAGCAGTACTTC
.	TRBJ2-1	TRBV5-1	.	CASSLAGRGYNEQFF	TGCGCCAGCAGCTTGGCCGGGAGAGGGTACAATGAGCAGTTCTTC
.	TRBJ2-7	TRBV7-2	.	CASSLYREGGYEQYF	TGTGCCAGCAGCTTATACAGGGAGGGTGGCTACGAGCAGTACTTC
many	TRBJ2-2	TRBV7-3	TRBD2	CASSLTGGLAGVNTGELFF	TGTGCCAGCAGCCTAACGGGAGGACTAGCGGGAGTCAACACCGGGGAGCTGTTTTTT
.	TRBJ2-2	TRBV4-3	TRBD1	CASSQRPQGASAGELFF	TGCGCCAGCAGCCAAAGGCCTCAGGGGGCGAGCGCCGGGGAGCTGTTTTTT
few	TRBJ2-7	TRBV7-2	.	CASSSGLRHEQYF	TGTGCCAGCAGCTCTGGACTAAGGCACGAGCAGTACTTC
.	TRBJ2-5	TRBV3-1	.	CASSASGTYEETQYF	TGTGCCAGCAGCGCTTCCGGGACATACGAAGAGACCCAGTACTTC
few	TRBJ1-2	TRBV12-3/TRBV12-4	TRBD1	CASSFSSGGHKFFGGYTF	TGTGCCAGCAGTTTTTCCTCAGGGGGACACAAGTTTTTTGGTGGCTACACCTTC
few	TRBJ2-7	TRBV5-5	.	CASSLVPGPGTYEQYF	TGTGCCAGCAGCTTGGTCCCGGGACCGGGGACCTACGAGCAGTACTTC
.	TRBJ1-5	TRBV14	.	CASSQETARADQPQHF	TGTGCCAGCAGCCAAGAGACAGCCCGGGCAGATCAGCCCCAGCATTTT
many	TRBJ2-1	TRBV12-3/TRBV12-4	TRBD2	CASAPSGGEQFF	TGTGCCAGCGCCCCAAGCGGGGGTGAGCAGTTCTTC
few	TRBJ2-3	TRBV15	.	CATSRPRDTQYF	TGTGCCACCAGCAGACCAAGGGATACGCAGTATTTT
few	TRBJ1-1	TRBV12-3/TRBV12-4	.	CASSFRDRYTEAFF	TGTGCCAGCAGTTTTCGGGACCGTTACACTGAAGCTTTCTTT
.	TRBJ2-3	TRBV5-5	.	CASSSDADTQYF	TGTGCCAGCAGCTCAGACGCAGATACGCAGTATTTT
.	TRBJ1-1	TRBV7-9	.	CASSLGWWTEAFF	TGTGCCAGCAGCTTAGGGTGGTGGACTGAAGCTTTCTTT
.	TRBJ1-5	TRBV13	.	CASSLHSQPQHF	TGTGCCAGCAGCTTACACAGTCAGCCCCAGCATTTT
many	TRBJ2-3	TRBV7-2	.	CASSLGLASTDTQYF	TGTGCCAGCAGCTTAGGGCTAGCGAGCACAGATACGCAGTATTTT
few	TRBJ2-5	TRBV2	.	CASSDQRALGETQYF	TGTGCCAGCAGTGACCAGCGGGCCCTTGGGGAGACCCAGTACTTC
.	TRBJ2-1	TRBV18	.	CASSPPGRDYNEQFF	TGTGCCAGCTCACCACCGGGTCGCGACTACAATGAGCAGTTCTTC
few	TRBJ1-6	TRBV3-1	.	CASSQASGPLHF	TGTGCCAGCAGCCAGGCATCCGGTCCCCTGCACTTT
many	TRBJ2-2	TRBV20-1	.	CSARFRDTGELFF	TGCAGTGCTAGATTCAGGGACACCGGGGAGCTGTTTTTT
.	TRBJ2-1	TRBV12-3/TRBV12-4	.	CASRWADIHEQFF	TGTGCCAGCAGGTGGGCGGACATCCATGAGCAGTTCTTC
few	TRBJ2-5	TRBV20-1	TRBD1	CSARDRQGIERETQYF	TGCAGTGCTAGAGATAGACAGGGGATAGAAAGGGAGACCCAGTACTTC
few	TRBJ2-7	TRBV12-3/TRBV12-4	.	CASSLVGTSYEQYF	TGTGCCAGCAGTTTAGTGGGCACTTCCTACGAGCAGTACTTC